Presented here are 30 T cell receptor beta chains from one specimen sequenced in a study of memory CD4+ T cells and cytomegalovirus serostatus. Single viable CD3+CD4+CD8-CD45RO+ cells were sorted as the memory CD4+ T cells. Here immunoSEQ multiplex PCR was the method, and the copy in TCRdb shows in-frame clones only, minus some. The sample holds 40,000 to 50,000 clones, over 65% seen once. The specimen was memory CD4+ T cells from blood. These receptor sequences come from an adult in good health and CMV-seronegative.

This chain links TRBV10-2 with TRBJ1-2; a possible D gene is TRBD1 (6 bases). The CDR3 is made up of 14 amino acids. CDR1 and CDR2 (germline): WSHSY, SAAADI. The germline V and J ends were trimmed by 3 bases and 5 bases, with 13 bases remaining between them. The CDR3 loop reads CASSERGVAYGYTF. The DNA of the CDR3 is TGCGCCAGCAGTGAAAGGGGGGTGGCTTATGGCTACACCTTC.

The genes are TRBV6-1 and TRBJ1-2; no definite D call. V was shortened by 0 bases and J by 3 bases, with 8 bases between the two germline ends. The germline CDR1 and CDR2 sequences are MNHNS and SASEGT. The CDR3 extends over 14 amino acids. The CDR3 bases are TGTGCCAGCAGTGAAGCGCTAGGTGACTATGGCTACACCTTC. Translation: CASSEALGDYGYTF.

The chain carries TRBV29-1 and TRBJ2-5, with 14 bases fitting TRBD2. This CDR3 is built from 13 residues. The germline CDR1 and CDR2 sequences are SQVTM and ANQGSEA. V dropped 6 bases and J dropped 5; count of bases not matched to a gene: 2. CDR3 sequence: CSVRTSGGETQYF. The CDR3 nucleotides are TGCAGCGTGCGGACTAGCGGGGGGGAGACCCAGTACTTC.

This chain joins TRBV6-6 and TRBJ1-4, with TRBD1 matching over 9 bases. The CDR3 totals 13 residues. With V trimmed by 5 bases and J by 10 bases, 5 bases remained unmatched. Germline CDR1 and CDR2: MNHNY and SVGAGI (reference sequence). The CDR3 DNA reads TGTGCCAGCAGTCCCCAGACAGGGGGAAAACTGTTTTTT. Amino acid sequence: CASSPQTGGKLFF.

V is TRBV18 and J is TRBJ1-5, with D possibly being TRBD1 (6 bases). Looked up from germline, CDR1 is KGHSH and CDR2 is LQKENI. The V and J ends lost 8 bases and 4 bases respectively, with 12 bases between them. This CDR3 is built from 13 residues. CDR3 sequence reads: CASRTDRNQPQHF. Written as DNA, the CDR3 is TGTGCCAGCCGGACAGATCGTAATCAGCCCCAGCATTTT.

The V gene is TRBV11-2, the J gene TRBJ2-6, with D uncertain. CDR3 length: 12 residues. The V gene lost 4 bases and the J gene lost 2 bases, with 0 bases spanning the gap. Per germline, CDR1 SGHAT and CDR2 FQNNGV. The CDR3 sequence: CASSSGANVLTF. CDR3 coding DNA: TGTGCCAGCAGCTCTGGGGCCAACGTCCTGACTTTC.

This clone came up once. CDR3 in amino acids: CAWRAFSEQFF. The CDR3 nucleotides are TGTGCCTGGAGAGCTTTCTCTGAGCAGTTCTTC. The chain has TRBV30 and TRBJ2-1; D not resolved. This CDR3 comprises 11 residues. Germline V gene lookup returns CDR1 GTSNPN and CDR2 SVGIG (reference sequence). V was clipped by 3 bases and J by 9 bases, with 9 bases between them. The whole variable domain, remainder taken from reference TRBV30 and TRBJ2-1, is SQTIHQWPATLVQPVGSPLSLECTVEGTSNPNLYWYRQAAGRGLQLLFYSVGIGQISSEVPQNLSASRPQDRQFILSSKKLLLSDSGFYLCAWRAFSEQFFGPGTRLTVL.

This clone occurred a few times. The chain carries TRBV29-1 and TRBJ1-1; D unclear. The CDR3 extends over 13 amino acids. Germline-derived CDR1 and CDR2 are SQVTM and ANQGSEA. V lost 5 bases and J lost 4, with 14 bases in between. The CDR3 here is CSVRGPLATEAFF. CDR3 nucleotides: TGCAGCGTTAGAGGCCCTCTAGCCACTGAAGCTTTCTTT.

The gene calls are TRBV5-1 and TRBJ1-4; 7 bases map to TRBD1. In germline, CDR1 is SGHRS, CDR2 YFSETQ. The CDR3 loop spans 16 amino acids. The junction had 10 bases not matched to a gene; V was cut back by 0 bases and J by 8 bases. The CDR3 is CASSLEGGLTSEKLFF. The CDR3 nucleotides read TGCGCCAGCAGCTTGGAAGGGGGCCTGACTAGCGAAAAACTGTTTTTT.

The chain employs TRBV19 and TRBJ2-3; 14 nucleotides agree with TRBD2. The CDR3 consists of 16 residues. Germline V gene sequence: CDR1 LNHDA, CDR2 SQIVND (reference sequence). J was trimmed by 10 bases and V by 4 bases; bases with no gene match: 10. CDR3 region: CASSTGTSGGQVAQYF. In DNA form, the CDR3 reads TGTGCCAGTAGTACGGGGACTAGCGGGGGTCAAGTGGCGCAGTATTTT.

The chain links TRBV7-8 to TRBJ1-5; D perhaps matches TRBD1 (5 bases). V was clipped by 6 bases and J by 7 bases, with 19 bases between them. The germline CDR1 and CDR2 sequences are SGHVS and FQNEAQ. The CDR3 runs to 15 residues. CDR3 sequence (DNA): TGTGCCAGCAGTCCAGGGTCAGGCACGTTGCAGCCCCAGCATTTT. Residues: CASSPGSGTLQPQHF. Looking up the rest from reference TRBV7-8 and TRBJ1-5 gives the full variable domain: GAGVSQSPRYKVAKRGQDVALRCDPISGHVSLFWYQQALGQGPEFLTYFQNEAQLDKSGLPSDRFFAERPEGSVSTLKIQRTQQEDSAVYLCASSPGSGTLQPQHFGDGTRLSIL.

This clone turned up a few times. The chain has TRBV19 and TRBJ2-1, with a weak D call TRBD1 (5 bases). The V gene's germline CDR1 is LNHDA and CDR2 SQIVND (reference sequence). The CDR3 extends over 13 amino acids. V was clipped by 5 bases and J by 4 bases, with 9 bases between them. This CDR3 reads CASSRQGYNEQFF. The CDR3 coding sequence is TGTGCCAGTAGTCGGCAGGGATACAATGAGCAGTTCTTC. The full variable domain, completed using reference TRBV19 and TRBJ2-1, is DGGITQSPKYLFRKEGQNVTLSCEQNLNHDAMYWYRQDPGQGLRLIYYSQIVNDFQKGDIAEGYSVSREKKESFPLTVTSAQKNPTAFYLCASSRQGYNEQFFGPGTRLTVL.

Only one count was recorded for this clone. This chain links TRBV2 with TRBJ1-6; D unclear. CDR1 and CDR2 from the germline V gene are SNHLY and FYNNEI. The CDR3 consists of 14 residues. V shed 8 bases and J shed 7 bases, with 15 bases lying between them. CDR3: CASAERAGNSPLHF. The CDR3 bases are TGTGCCAGCGCAGAAAGGGCCGGGAATTCACCCCTCCACTTT. The full variable domain, rest sourced from reference TRBV2 and TRBJ1-6, is EPEVTQTPSHQVTQMGQEVILRCVPISNHLYFYWYRQILGQKVEFLVSFYNNEISEKSEIFDDQFSVERPDGSNFTLKIRSTKLEDSAMYFCASAERAGNSPLHFGNGTRLTVT.

A remark on this clone: An end of the junction differs from the germline gene, which may be a read error. The rearrangement uses TRBV5-4 and TRBJ2-3; D is tentatively TRBD1 or TRBD2 (5 bases each). CDR1 is SGHNT and CDR2 is YYREEE in the germline V gene (reference sequence). The CDR3 has 13 amino acids. The CDR3 DNA sequence: TGTGCCAGCACCTTGGGGGGCACAGATACGCAGTATTTT. Residues: CASTLGGTDTQYF.

This chain joins TRBV6-1 and TRBJ2-7; no clear D gene. The CDR3 has 14 residues. The germline gives CDR1 MNHNS, CDR2 SASEGT. Between the trimmed V and J ends, which lost 7 bases and 5 bases, there was a span of 18 bases. For the CDR3, the DNA is TGTGCCAGCACACCGGCCAGACGGCGCGACGAGCAGTACTTC. Translation gives CASTPARRRDEQYF.

The rearrangement uses TRBV5-6 and TRBJ1-2, with D possibly TRBD1 on 6 matching bases. This CDR3 has 13 residues. Deletions cut 2 bases from V and 5 bases from J, with 10 bases between. Germline assignment: CDR1 SGHDT and CDR2 YYEEEE. The CDR3: CASSLGQTYGYTF. DNA for the CDR3: TGTGCCAGCAGCTTAGGACAGACATATGGCTACACCTTC.

CDR3 nucleotides: TGTGCCAGCAGCGTAGTGGCGGGCGCGGGGTCACCCCTCCACTTT. It translates to CASSVVAGAGSPLHF. The V gene is TRBV9, the J gene TRBJ1-6; D uncertain. Germline V gives CDR1 SGDLS, CDR2 YYNGEE. The CDR3 is made up of 15 amino acids. Trimming stripped 0 bases from V and 10 bases from J, with 14 bases between.

This clone was seen only a few times. The gene calls are TRBV6-1 and TRBJ1-1, with D possibly matching TRBD1 (5 bases). The CDR3 consists of 13 residues. V lost 5 bases, J lost 10 bases, and 17 bases lay in between. Germline CDR1 MNHNS, CDR2 SASEGT. The chain's CDR3 is CASSPSTVPRAFF. CDR3 DNA sequence: TGTGCCAGCAGTCCTTCGACAGTGCCGAGAGCTTTCTTT.

The chain is built from TRBV10-3 and TRBJ1-5; TRBD1 agrees at 8 bases. The CDR3 covers 14 residues. The V and J ends lost 6 bases and 2 bases, in that order; junction bases with no gene match: 3. Germline V gene sequence: CDR1 ENHRY, CDR2 SYGVKD. The CDR3 nucleotides are TGTGCCATCAGAGGGACAGGCGGCAATCAGCCCCAGCATTTT. Translated, it gives CAIRGTGGNQPQHF.

The V and J genes are TRBV6-1 and TRBJ2-7; the D gene could be TRBD1 or TRBD2 (5 bases each). V lost 4 bases and J 3 bases, leaving 22 bases between the germline ends. Germline CDR1 MNHNS, CDR2 SASEGT. CDR3 length equals 17 residues. CDR3 DNA sequence: TGTGCCAGCAGTGGCAGGGTGGGGACCTCAGTCGGCTACGAGCAGTACTTC. The encoded protein is CASSGRVGTSVGYEQYF.

V usage is TRBV14 and J usage is TRBJ2-1; no reliable D call. Deletions cut 3 bases from V and 4 bases from J, with 13 bases between. CDR3 length equals 15 residues. The V gene's germline CDR1 is SGHDN and CDR2 FVKESK. The CDR3 spells CASSHHSERYNEQFF. The CDR3 DNA follows: TGTGCCAGCAGCCATCACTCCGAGCGTTACAATGAGCAGTTCTTC.

The rearrangement links TRBV4-1 to TRBJ2-6; D might be TRBD1 (5 bases). The V gene lost 1 base and the J gene lost 0 bases, with 10 bases spanning the gap. The CDR3 length is 17 residues. Germline V lookup: CDR1 MGHRA, CDR2 YSYEKL. This chain's CDR3 is CASSQGMGRSGANVLTF. Here the CDR3 DNA reads TGCGCCAGCAGCCAAGGGATGGGGCGCTCTGGGGCCAACGTCCTGACTTTC.

This rearrangement joins TRBV6-5 to TRBJ1-4; the D is unclear. Germline V gene lookup returns CDR1 MNHEY and CDR2 SVGAGI. Between the trimmed V and J ends, which lost 0 bases and 8 bases, there was a span of 10 bases. CDR3 length: 14 residues. The CDR3 DNA is TGTGCCAGCAGTTACTCCGGTTCTCTCGAAAAACTGTTTTTT. Translated, it gives CASSYSGSLEKLFF.

The gene calls are TRBV2 and TRBJ2-1, with 7 bases lining up with TRBD1. Germline V lookup: CDR1 SNHLY, CDR2 FYNNEI. This CDR3 contains 12 residues. With 7 bases clipped from V and 12 bases from J, the junction kept 9 bases outside the gene matches. The CDR3 is CASKRGGAPQFF. The CDR3 DNA reads TGTGCCAGCAAAAGAGGGGGCGCGCCGCAGTTCTTC.

The rearrangement joins TRBV5-6 to TRBJ1-6; tentative D call: TRBD1 (6 bases). Germline CDR1 reads SGHDT; CDR2 reads YYEEEE. V lost 4 bases and J lost 10, with 15 bases in between. The CDR3 runs to 14 residues. The CDR3 loop is CASSTGQSGSPLHF. CDR3 in DNA: TGTGCCAGCAGCACCGGACAGAGCGGATCACCCCTCCACTTT.

V usage is TRBV18 and J usage is TRBJ1-1; 8 bases align to TRBD1. V shed 2 bases, J shed 2 bases, and the junction held 4 bases outside the gene matches. Germline V gene sequence: CDR1 KGHSH, CDR2 LQKENI. This CDR3 has 15 residues. CDR3 protein: CASSPGQGSNTEAFF. CDR3 DNA: TGTGCCAGCTCACCAGGACAGGGCAGCAACACTGAAGCTTTCTTT.

The chain joins TRBV29-1 to TRBJ2-3; 8 nucleotides match TRBD1. Per the germline V gene, CDR1 is SQVTM and CDR2 is ANQGSEA. The CDR3 is 14 amino acids. V shed 6 bases and J 0 bases; nucleotides not matched to a gene: 5. The CDR3 is CSVGNRGSTDTQYF. The CDR3 bases are TGCAGCGTAGGGAACAGGGGGAGCACAGATACGCAGTATTTT.

This clone was seen only once. The V and J genes are TRBV19 and TRBJ1-6; D might be TRBD1 (5 bases). CDR3 length equals 13 residues. Germline V gene data show CDR1 as LNHDA and CDR2 as SQIVND (reference sequence). V was shortened by 10 bases and J by 7 bases, with 14 bases between the two germline ends. This CDR3 reads CATSRDGNSPLHF. The CDR3 DNA reads as TGTGCCACCAGCAGGGACGGGAATTCACCCCTCCACTTT.

This chain joins TRBV28 and TRBJ1-2; TRBD1 agrees at 10 bases. The trim removed 6 bases at V and 6 bases at J, leaving 16 bases unmatched. Germline assignment: CDR1 MDHEN and CDR2 SYDVKM. The CDR3 runs to 17 residues. For the CDR3, the DNA is TGTGCCAGCAGCCGTACCGGGACAGGGGTTTTGGGGAATGGCTACACCTTC. Residues: CASSRTGTGVLGNGYTF.

The rearrangement links TRBV28 to TRBJ2-1, with D maybe TRBD1 (5 bases). This CDR3 contains 16 residues. Germline V lookup: CDR1 MDHEN, CDR2 SYDVKM. Trimming removed 7 bases from V and 2 bases from J, with 18 bases in between. CDR3 bases: TGTGCCAGCACGACACTCGGACATATGGCCTACAATGAGCAGTTCTTC. As protein: CASTTLGHMAYNEQFF.